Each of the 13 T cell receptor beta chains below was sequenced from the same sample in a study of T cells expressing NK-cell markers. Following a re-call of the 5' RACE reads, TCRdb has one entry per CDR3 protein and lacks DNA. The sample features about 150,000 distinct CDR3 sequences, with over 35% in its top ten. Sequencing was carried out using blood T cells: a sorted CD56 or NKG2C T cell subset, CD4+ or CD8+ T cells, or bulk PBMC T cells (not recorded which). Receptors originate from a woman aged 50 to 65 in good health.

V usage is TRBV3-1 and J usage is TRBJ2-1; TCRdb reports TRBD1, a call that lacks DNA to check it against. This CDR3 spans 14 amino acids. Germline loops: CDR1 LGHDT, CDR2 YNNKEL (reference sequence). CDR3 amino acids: CASSQDIPSDEQFF.

This CDR3 reads CASSLGQGEPQHF. V and J are TRBV11-2 and TRBJ1-5; TCRdb indicates TRBD1, and absent DNA this call remains unverified. In germline, CDR1 is SGHAT, CDR2 FQNNGV. CDR3 length equals 13 residues.

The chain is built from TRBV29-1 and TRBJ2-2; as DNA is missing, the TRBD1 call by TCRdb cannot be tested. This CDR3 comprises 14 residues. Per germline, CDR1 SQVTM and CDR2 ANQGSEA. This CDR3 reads CSVRLGGGTGELFF.

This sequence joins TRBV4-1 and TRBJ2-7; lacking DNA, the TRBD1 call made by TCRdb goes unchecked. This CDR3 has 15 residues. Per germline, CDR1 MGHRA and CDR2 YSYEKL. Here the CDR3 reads CASSQGQGAAYEQYF.

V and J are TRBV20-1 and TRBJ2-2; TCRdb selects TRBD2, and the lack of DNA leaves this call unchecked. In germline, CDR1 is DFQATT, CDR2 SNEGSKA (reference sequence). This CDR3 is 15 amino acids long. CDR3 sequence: CSALGLAGGPGELFF.

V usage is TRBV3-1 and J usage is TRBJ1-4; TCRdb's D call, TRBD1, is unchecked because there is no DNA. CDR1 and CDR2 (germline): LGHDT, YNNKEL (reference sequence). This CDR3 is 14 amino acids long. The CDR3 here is CASSLQGSNEKLFF. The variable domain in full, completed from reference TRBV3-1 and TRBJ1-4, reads DTAVSQTPKYLVTQMGNDKSIKCEQNLGHDTMYWYKQDSKKFLKIMFSYNNKELIINETVPNRFSPKSPDKAHLNLHINSLELGDSAVYFCASSLQGSNEKLFFGSGTQLSVL.

The CDR3 here is CASCGEAGGLQETQYF. The gene calls are TRBV12-3 or TRBV12-4 and TRBJ2-5; without DNA, the TCRdb call of TRBD2 cannot be checked. The CDR3 totals 16 residues.

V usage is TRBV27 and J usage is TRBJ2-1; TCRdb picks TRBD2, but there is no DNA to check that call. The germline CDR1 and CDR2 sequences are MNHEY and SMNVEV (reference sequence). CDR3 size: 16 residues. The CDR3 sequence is CASSSGTLYSYNEQFF.

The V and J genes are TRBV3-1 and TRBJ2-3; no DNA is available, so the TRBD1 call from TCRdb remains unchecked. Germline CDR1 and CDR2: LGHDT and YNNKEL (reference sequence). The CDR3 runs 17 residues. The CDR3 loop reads CASSQETPSSGTDTQYF.

CDR3: CASSLSTGLAGGPGTGELFF. This chain uses TRBV7-8 with TRBJ2-2; no DNA is available, so the TRBD2 call from TCRdb remains unchecked. The CDR3 sequence is 20 residues long. Germline values: CDR1 SGHVS, CDR2 FQNEAQ.

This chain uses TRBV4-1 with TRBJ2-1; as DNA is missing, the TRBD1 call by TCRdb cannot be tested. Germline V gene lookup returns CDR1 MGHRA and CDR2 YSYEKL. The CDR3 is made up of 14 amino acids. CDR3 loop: CASSQEGRRNEQFF.

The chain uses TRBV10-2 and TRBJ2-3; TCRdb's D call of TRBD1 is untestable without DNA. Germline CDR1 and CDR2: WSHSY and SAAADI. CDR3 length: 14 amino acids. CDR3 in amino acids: CASSEWGSADTQYF.

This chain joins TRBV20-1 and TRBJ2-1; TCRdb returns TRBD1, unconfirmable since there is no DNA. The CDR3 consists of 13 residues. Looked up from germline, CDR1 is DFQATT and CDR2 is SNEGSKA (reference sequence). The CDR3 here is CSARPPLRNEQFF.